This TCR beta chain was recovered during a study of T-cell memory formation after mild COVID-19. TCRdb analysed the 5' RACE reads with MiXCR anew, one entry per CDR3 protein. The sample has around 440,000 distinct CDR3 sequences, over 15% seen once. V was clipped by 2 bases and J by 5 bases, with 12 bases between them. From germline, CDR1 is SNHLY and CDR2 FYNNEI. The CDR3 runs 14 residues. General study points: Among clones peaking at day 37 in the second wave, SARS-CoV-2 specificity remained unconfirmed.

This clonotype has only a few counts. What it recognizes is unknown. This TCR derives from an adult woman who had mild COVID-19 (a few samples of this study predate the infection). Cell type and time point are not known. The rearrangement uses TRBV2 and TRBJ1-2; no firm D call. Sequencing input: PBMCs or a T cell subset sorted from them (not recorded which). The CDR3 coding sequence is TGTGCCAGCAGTGAAAGGCGTCAGTCTTATGGCTACACCTTC. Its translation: CASSERRQSYGYTF.